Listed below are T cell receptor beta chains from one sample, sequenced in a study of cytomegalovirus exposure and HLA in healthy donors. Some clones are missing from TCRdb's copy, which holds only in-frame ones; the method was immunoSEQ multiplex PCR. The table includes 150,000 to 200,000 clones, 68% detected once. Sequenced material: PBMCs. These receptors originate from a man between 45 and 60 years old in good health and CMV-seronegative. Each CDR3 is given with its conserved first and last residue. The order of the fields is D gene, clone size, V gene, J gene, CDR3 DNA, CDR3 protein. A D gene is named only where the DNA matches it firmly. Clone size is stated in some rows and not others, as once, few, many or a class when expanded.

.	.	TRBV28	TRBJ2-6	TGTGCCAGCCTTAGTGCTGAAACTAGCTCTGGGGCCAACGTCCTGACTTTC	CASLSAETSSGANVLTF
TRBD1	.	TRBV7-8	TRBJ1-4	TGTGCCAGCAGCTTCGGGACAGGGGCAACTAATGAAAAACTGTTTTTT	CASSFGTGATNEKLFF
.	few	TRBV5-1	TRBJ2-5	TGCGCCAGCAGCTTGGGGGAGCAAGAGACCCAGTACTTC	CASSLGEQETQYF
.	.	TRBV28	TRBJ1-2	TGTGCCAGCAGCGACCCCCTGGGGCAGGGCCTACGTGGCTACACCTTC	CASSDPLGQGLRGYTF
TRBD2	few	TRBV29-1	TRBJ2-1	TGCAGCGTTTTAGCGGGGGTTGTCTACAATGAGCAGTTCTTC	CSVLAGVVYNEQFF
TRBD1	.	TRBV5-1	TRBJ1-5	TGCGCCAGCAGTAGGACAGGGGGAAATCAGCCCCAGCATTTT	CASSRTGGNQPQHF
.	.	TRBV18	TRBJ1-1	TGTGCCAGCTCACGGCTGACGGGGGTAGGCACTGAAGCTTTCTTT	CASSRLTGVGTEAFF
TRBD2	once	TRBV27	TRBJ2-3	TGTGCCAGCAGCCCAGGGACTAGTTTCACAGATACGCAGTATTTT	CASSPGTSFTDTQYF
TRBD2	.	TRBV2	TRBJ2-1	TGTGCCAGCAGCCTAGCGGGGAACAATGAGCAGTTCTTC	CASSLAGNNEQFF
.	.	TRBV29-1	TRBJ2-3	TGCAGCGTTGATCCGGGGTCAGATACGCAGTATTTT	CSVDPGSDTQYF
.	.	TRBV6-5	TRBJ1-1	TGTGCCAGCAGTTACCGGGGTGGAGAAGCTTTCTTT	CASSYRGGEAFF
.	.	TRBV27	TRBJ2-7	TGTGCCAGCAGTAGCCGGGACACTAACTACGAGCAGTACTTC	CASSSRDTNYEQYF
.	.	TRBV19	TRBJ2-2	TGTGCCAGTAGTACGTTGACAGCCGGGGAGCTGTTTTTT	CASSTLTAGELFF